This T cell receptor beta chain appears in the sequencing data of a study of shared clonotypes between healthy human individuals. Study-level points and caveats: Investigators collected only blood, and repertoires in tissues likely differ.

Naive CD8 cells were CD45RO-negative, positively selected for CCR7, excluding terminally differentiated effector memory CD45RA+ cells. Profiling relied on immunoSEQ multiplex PCR, and the TCRdb table lists in-frame clones only, not all of them. Here the sample spans 1.5 million to 2.5 million clones, about 95% being singletons. With respect to this clone: The target antigen is unknown.

Germline V gene sequence: CDR1 SGHVS, CDR2 FNYEAQ. This CDR3 contains 15 residues. Trimming took 4 bases from V and 0 from J; bases not matched to a gene: 4. The chain joins TRBV7-6 to TRBJ2-3, with 7 bases that match TRBD2. Specimen: naive CD8+ T cells sorted from blood. This TCR derives from a man aged 18-30 years in good health. DNA of the CDR3: TGTGCCAGCAGCTCGCTAGCGGTGAGCACAGATACGCAGTATTTT. It specifies CASSSLAVSTDTQYF.